The text below deals with one T cell receptor (beta chain). Its antigen is currently not known. No clone much larger than this one lies a single base away; base qualities are absent. The data were taken from a study of cytomegalovirus exposure and HLA in healthy donors (TCRdb year 2017). With respect to the entire study: The 670 or so repertoires of the first cohort and the 95 to 150 validation repertoires were produced on the same platform, according to a later analysis. The study was designed to test whether signatures of past pathogen exposure could be identified by cataloging public T cell receptors. In addition to the first cohort of several hundred subjects, a separate validation cohort of approximately 130 different subjects was used. The study combined high-throughput TCR immunosequencing, statistical association of individual TCRs with disease status, and machine learning to predict cytomegalovirus infection status.

Study-level results and caveats: All 120 or so repertoires were used to score co-occurrence in the validation cohort in a later analysis, because that analysis had no HLA typing for the cohort. In vitro tests confirmed that a few of the cytomegalovirus-associated TCR beta chains recognize cytomegalovirus antigens. In a later analysis, TCRs clustered in the first cohort were found to also tend to co-occur in the roughly 120 validation repertoires, with approximately 93% of cluster scores above 0. Cytomegalovirus status was reported to be diagnosed by the classifier with high specificity and sensitivity in both the original and validation cohorts. The study listed 150 to 200 TCR beta chains as associated with cytomegalovirus. According to the authors, the approach could potentially be generalized to other disease states and immunological phenotypes. While some public TCRs were present in many individuals, most TCR sequences turned up only very rarely across donors.

V lost 5 bases and J lost 2 bases; the stretch between them is 6 bases long. CDR1 and CDR2 are drawn from the germline V gene: KGHSH, LQKENI. Including cysteine and phenylalanine, the CDR3 has 13 amino acids. Just CDR3 DNA is preserved here, 39 bases in frame from base 1. Libraries were built with the immunoSEQ multiplex PCR assay. The published analysis was carried out like this. A statistical classification framework was built for diagnosing cytomegalovirus status from the catalog of TCR beta chain sequences. Imported from immuneACCESS, the table was reduced by TCRdb to in-frame sequences with V and J called. These copies leave out some clones; in studies compared against another copy, an unresolved V gene accounts for under half, and the cause of the remainder is not known. The V and J calls and the clone size are those of that table, but D and trimming were determined from the DNA. The sample profile shows fewer than 95,000 clones; around 82% of them were found once. Around an eighth of the sample belongs to the ten largest clones.

Donors formed part of the validation cohort, which comprised approximately 130 subjects and was distinct from the first cohort of several hundred subjects. The V and J segments used are TRBV18 and TRBJ1-4; the D gene assignment is ambiguous. The sequencing input was PBMCs. The source is a young woman in good health and CMV-seropositive. CDR3 region: CASSGPTNEKLFF. The sequenced DNA: TGTGCCAGCTCAGGCCCGACTAATGAAAAACTGTTTTTT.